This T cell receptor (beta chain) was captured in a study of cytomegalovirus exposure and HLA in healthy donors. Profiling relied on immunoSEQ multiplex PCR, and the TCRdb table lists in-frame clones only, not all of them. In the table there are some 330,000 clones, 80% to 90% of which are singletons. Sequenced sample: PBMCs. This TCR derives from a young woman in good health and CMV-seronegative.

The CDR3 protein is CASSQDLGTGFSNQPQHF. CDR3 DNA sequence: TGTGCCAGCAGCCAAGATTTGGGGACAGGGTTCAGCAATCAGCCCCAGCATTTT. The rearrangement links TRBV14 to TRBJ1-5, with 9 bases identical to TRBD1. The CDR3 totals 18 residues. In germline, CDR1 is SGHDN, CDR2 FVKESK. The J segment lost 1 base and the V segment lost 0 bases, leaving 7 bases of the junction unmatched. The entire variable domain, with the rest obtained from reference TRBV14 and TRBJ1-5, is as follows: EAGVTQFPSHSVIEKGQTVTLRCDPISGHDNLYWYRRVMGKEIKFLLHFVKESKQDESGMPNNRFLAERTGGTYSTLKVQPAELEDSGVYFCASSQDLGTGFSNQPQHFGDGTRLSIL.